This T cell receptor (beta chain) originates from a study of cytomegalovirus exposure and HLA in healthy donors. On the study more broadly: The early release's HLA-typed donors yielded approximately 81 million unique TCRs.

Study-wide findings and caveats: CMV serostatus was the sole immune exposure information available. One later analysis reportedly identified an Asian-associated ancestry cluster that showed fewer N-insertions than the roughly 600-donor mean. After further analysis at a later stage, 15,000 to 20,000 TCR beta sequences were associated with HLA alleles at 0.05 false discovery rate.

Remarks on this clone: Its specificity is not known.

Use of 60 Vbeta and 13 Jbeta primers characterized the PCR. Profiling relied on immunoSEQ multiplex PCR, and the TCRdb table lists in-frame clones only, not all of them. In the table there are more than 85,000 clones, about 75% of which are singletons. The sequence was collected from a male donor in good health and CMV-seropositive. Sequencing was performed on PBMCs.

The CDR3 DNA reads TGCGCCAGCAGCCACGGACTAGCGGGGGGGATCCGCCAAGAGACCCAGTACTTC. Translation: CASSHGLAGGIRQETQYF. The chain is built from TRBV10-1 and TRBJ2-5; 15 bases match TRBD2. The CDR3 runs 18 residues. Germline assignment: CDR1 WNHNN and CDR2 SYGVQD (reference sequence). J lost 1 base, V lost 6 bases, and 9 bases had no gene match.